This record looks at one TCR beta chain sequence and its context. Clones were sequenced by immunoSEQ multiplex PCR, and TCRdb holds only the in-frame ones, with some missing. Of roughly 80,000 clones listed, over 65% are singletons. The sample is drawn from a study of blood T cell repertoires in COVID-19. Study details: T cells, B-cell-depleted T cells, or PBMCs supplied cDNA or gDNA.

What was sequenced was peripheral blood. The sequence was collected from a human donor in a cohort sampled during active COVID-19.

CDR3 DNA sequence: TGTGCCAGCCGGTGGACTAGCGTCGACAATGAGCAGTTCTTC. This sequence encodes CASRWTSVDNEQFF. This chain uses TRBV2 with TRBJ2-1; TRBD2 matches at 9 bases. V lost 8 bases, J lost 5 bases, and 7 bases stayed unmatched. CDR1 SNHLY and CDR2 FYNNEI come from the germline V gene. This CDR3 spans 14 amino acids.